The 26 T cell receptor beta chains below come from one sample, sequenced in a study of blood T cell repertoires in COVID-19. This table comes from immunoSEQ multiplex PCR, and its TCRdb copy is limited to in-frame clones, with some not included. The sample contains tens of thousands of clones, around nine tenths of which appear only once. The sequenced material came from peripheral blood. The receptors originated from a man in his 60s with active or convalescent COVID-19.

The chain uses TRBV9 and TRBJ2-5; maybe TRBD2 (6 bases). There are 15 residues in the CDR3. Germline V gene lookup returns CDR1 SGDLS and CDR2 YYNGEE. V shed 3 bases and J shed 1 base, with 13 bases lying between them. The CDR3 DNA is TGTGCCAGCAGCGGTAGCGGCCACCCCCAAGAGACCCAGTACTTC. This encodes CASSGSGHPQETQYF. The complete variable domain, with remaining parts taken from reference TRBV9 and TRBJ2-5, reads DSGVTQTPKHLITATGQRVTLRCSPRSGDLSVYWYQQSLDQGLQFLIQYYNGEERAKGNILERFSAQQFPDLHSELNLSSLELGDSALYFCASSGSGHPQETQYFGPGTRLLVL.

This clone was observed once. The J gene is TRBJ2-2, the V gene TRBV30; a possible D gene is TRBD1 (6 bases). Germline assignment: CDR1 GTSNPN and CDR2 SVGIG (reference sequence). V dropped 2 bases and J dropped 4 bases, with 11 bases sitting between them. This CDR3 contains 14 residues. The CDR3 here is CAWSISRGTGELFF. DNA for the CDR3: TGTGCCTGGAGTATCAGCAGGGGCACCGGGGAGCTGTTTTTT.

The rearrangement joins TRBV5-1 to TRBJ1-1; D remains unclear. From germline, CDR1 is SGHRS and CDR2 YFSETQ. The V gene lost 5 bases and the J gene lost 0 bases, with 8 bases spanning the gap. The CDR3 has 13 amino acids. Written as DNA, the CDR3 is TGCGCCAGCAGTACGGAGATGAACACTGAAGCTTTCTTT. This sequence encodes CASSTEMNTEAFF.

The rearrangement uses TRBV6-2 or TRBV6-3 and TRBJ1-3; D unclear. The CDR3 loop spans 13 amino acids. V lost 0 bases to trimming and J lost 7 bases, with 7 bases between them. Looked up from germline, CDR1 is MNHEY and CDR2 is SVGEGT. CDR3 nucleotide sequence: TGTGCCAGCAGTTACTCCTATCGGAACACCATATATTTT. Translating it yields CASSYSYRNTIYF.

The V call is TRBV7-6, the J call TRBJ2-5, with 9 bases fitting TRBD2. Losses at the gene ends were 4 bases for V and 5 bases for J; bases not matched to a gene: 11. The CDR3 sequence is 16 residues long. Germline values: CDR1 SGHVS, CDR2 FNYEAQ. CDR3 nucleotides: TGTGCCAGCAGCTCATTAAGCGGGGGGCGAGGTGAGACCCAGTACTTC. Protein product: CASSSLSGGRGETQYF.

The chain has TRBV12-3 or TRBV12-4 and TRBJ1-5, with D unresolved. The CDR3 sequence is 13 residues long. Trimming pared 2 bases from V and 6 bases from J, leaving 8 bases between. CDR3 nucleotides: TGTGCCAGCAGTTTATTCAACGGTCAGCCCCAGCATTTT. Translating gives CASSLFNGQPQHF.

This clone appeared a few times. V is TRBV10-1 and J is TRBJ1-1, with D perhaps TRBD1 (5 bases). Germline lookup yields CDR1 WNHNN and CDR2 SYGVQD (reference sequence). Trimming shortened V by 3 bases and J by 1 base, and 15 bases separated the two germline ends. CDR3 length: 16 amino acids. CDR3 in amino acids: CASSDFGGSKNTEAFF. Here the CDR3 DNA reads TGCGCCAGCAGTGATTTCGGGGGGTCTAAGAACACTGAAGCTTTCTTT.

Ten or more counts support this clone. DNA of the CDR3: TGCGCCAGCAGCCTTCGGGGGGGCCACGAGCAGTACTTC. It specifies CASSLRGGHEQYF. The V gene is TRBV4-1, the J gene TRBJ2-7; 8 nucleotides agree with TRBD2. V trimming: 4 bases; J trimming: 5 bases; junction bases outside the gene matches: 4. CDR3 size: 13 residues. Germline CDR1 is MGHRA and CDR2 is YSYEKL.

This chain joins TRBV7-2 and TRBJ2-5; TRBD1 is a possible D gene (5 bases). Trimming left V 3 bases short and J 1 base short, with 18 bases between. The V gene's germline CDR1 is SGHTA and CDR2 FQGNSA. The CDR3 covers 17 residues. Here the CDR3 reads CASSFGRVRLLQETQYF. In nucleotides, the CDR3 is TGTGCCAGCAGCTTTGGCAGGGTGAGGTTACTCCAAGAGACCCAGTACTTC.

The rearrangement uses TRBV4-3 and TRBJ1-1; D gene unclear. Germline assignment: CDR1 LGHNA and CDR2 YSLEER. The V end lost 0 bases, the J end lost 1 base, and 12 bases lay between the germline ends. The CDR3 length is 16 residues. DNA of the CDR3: TGCGCCAGCAGCCAAGATCGTTTAGGAGAGAACACTGAAGCTTTCTTT. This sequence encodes CASSQDRLGENTEAFF.

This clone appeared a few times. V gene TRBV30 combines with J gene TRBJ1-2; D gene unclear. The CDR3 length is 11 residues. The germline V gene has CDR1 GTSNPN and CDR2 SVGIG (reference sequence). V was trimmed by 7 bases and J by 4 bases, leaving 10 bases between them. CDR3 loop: CAYDRGYGYTF. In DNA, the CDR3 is TGTGCCTATGACCGGGGCTATGGCTACACCTTC.

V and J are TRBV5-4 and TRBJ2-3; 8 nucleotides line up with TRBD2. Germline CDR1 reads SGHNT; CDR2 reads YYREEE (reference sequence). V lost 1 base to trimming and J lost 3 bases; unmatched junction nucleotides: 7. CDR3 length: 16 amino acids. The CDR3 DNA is TGTGCCAGCAGCTTGAACGGGGGGGCCGGAACAGATACGCAGTATTTT. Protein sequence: CASSLNGGAGTDTQYF.

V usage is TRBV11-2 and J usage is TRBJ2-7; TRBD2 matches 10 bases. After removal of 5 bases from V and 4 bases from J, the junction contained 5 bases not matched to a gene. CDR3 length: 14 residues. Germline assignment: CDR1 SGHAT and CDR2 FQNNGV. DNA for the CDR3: TGTGCCAGCAGCCCTAGCGGGGGTGGGTACGAGCAGTACTTC. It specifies CASSPSGGGYEQYF.

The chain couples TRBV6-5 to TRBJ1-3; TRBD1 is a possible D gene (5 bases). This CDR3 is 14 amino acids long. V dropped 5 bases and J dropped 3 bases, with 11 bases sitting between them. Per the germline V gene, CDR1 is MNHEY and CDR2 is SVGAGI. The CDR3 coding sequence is TGTGCCAGCAGTCCAGGGAACGGTGGAAACACCATATATTTT. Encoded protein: CASSPGNGGNTIYF.

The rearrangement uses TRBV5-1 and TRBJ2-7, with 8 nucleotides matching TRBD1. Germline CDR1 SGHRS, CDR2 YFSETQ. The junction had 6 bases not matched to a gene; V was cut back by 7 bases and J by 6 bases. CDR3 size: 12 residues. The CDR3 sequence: CASGDRGIEQYF. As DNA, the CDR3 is TGCGCCAGCGGTGACAGGGGAATCGAGCAGTACTTC.

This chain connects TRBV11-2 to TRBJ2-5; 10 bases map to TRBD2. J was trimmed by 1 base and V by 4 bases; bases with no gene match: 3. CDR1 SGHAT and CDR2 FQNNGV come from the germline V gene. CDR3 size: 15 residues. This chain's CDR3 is CASSSLAGTQETQYF. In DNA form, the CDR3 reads TGTGCCAGCAGCTCACTAGCGGGGACCCAAGAGACCCAGTACTTC.

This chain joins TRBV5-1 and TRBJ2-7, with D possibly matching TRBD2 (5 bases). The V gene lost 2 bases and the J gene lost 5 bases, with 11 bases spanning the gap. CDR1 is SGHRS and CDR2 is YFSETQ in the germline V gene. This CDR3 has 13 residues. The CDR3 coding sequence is TGCGCCAGCAGCTTTGAGGGAATCAACGAGCAGTACTTC. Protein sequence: CASSFEGINEQYF.

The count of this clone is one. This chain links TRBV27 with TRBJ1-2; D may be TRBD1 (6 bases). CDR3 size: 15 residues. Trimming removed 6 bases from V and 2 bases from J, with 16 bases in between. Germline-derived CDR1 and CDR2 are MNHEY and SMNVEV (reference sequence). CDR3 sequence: CASRRTLQGNYGYTF. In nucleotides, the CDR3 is TGTGCCAGCAGACGAACCCTTCAGGGGAACTATGGCTACACCTTC.

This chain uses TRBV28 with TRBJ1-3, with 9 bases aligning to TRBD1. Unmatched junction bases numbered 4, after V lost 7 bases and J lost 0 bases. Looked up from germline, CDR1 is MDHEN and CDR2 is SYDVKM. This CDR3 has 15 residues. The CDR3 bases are TGTGCCAGCATCGGGACAGGGTTCTCTGGAAACACCATATATTTT. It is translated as CASIGTGFSGNTIYF. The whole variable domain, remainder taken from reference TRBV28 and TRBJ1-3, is DVKVTQSSRYLVKRTGEKVFLECVQDMDHENMFWYRQDPGLGLRLIYFSYDVKMKEKGDIPEGYSVSREKKERFSLILESASTNQTSMYLCASIGTGFSGNTIYFGEGSWLTVV.

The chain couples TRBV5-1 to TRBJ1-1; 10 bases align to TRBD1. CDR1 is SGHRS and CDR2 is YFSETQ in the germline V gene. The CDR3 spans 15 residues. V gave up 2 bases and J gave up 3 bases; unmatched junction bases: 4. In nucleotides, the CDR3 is TGCGCCAGCAGCTTATCCGGGACAGGGGACACTGAAGCTTTCTTT. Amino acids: CASSLSGTGDTEAFF. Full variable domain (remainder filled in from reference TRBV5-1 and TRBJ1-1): KAGVTQTPRYLIKTRGQQVTLSCSPISGHRSVSWYQQTPGQGLQFLFEYFSETQRNKGNFPGRFSGRQFSNSRSEMNVSTLELGDSALYLCASSLSGTGDTEAFFGQGTRLTVV.

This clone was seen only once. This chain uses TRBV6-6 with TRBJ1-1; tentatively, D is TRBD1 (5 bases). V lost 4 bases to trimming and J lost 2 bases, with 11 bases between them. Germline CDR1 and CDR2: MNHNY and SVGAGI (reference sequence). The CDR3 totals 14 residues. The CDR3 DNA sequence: TGTGCCAGCAGTTTCCAGGGATCTAACACTGAAGCTTTCTTT. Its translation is CASSFQGSNTEAFF.

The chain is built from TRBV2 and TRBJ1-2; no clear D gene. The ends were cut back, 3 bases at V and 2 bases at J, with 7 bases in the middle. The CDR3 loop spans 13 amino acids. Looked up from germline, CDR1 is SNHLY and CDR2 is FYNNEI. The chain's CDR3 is CASSEARNYGYTF. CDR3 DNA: TGTGCCAGCAGTGAGGCCAGGAACTATGGCTACACCTTC. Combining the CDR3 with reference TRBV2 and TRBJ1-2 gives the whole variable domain EPEVTQTPSHQVTQMGQEVILRCVPISNHLYFYWYRQILGQKVEFLVSFYNNEISEKSEIFDDQFSVERPDGSNFTLKIRSTKLEDSAMYFCASSEARNYGYTFGSGTRLTVV.

CDR3 loop: CASSGDNEQFF. CDR3 nucleotide sequence: TGTGCCAGCAGCGGGGACAATGAGCAGTTCTTC. The rearrangement links TRBV12-3 or TRBV12-4 to TRBJ2-1; tentatively, D is TRBD2 (5 bases). CDR3 size: 11 residues. V shed 6 bases and J shed 5 bases, with 5 bases lying between them.

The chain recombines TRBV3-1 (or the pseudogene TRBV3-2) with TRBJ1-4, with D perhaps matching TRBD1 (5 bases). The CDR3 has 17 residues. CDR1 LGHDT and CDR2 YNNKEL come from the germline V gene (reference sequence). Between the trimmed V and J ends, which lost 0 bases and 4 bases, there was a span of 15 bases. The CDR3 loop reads CASSQDEGRGGNEKLFF. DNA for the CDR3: TGTGCCAGCAGCCAAGACGAAGGCCGGGGGGGTAATGAAAAACTGTTTTTT.

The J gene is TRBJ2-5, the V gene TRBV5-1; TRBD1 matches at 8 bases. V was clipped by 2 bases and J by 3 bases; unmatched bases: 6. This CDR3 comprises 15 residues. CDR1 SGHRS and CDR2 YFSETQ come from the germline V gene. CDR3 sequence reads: CASSLLGTGEETQYF. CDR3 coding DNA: TGCGCCAGCAGCTTACTAGGGACAGGAGAAGAGACCCAGTACTTC.

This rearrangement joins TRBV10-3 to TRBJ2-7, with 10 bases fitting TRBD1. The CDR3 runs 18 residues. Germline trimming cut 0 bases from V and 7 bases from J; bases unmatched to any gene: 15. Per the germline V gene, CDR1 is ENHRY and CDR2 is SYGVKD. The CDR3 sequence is CAISESWDRGVETREQYF. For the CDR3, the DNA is TGTGCCATCAGTGAGTCCTGGGACAGGGGCGTGGAAACAAGGGAGCAGTACTTC.